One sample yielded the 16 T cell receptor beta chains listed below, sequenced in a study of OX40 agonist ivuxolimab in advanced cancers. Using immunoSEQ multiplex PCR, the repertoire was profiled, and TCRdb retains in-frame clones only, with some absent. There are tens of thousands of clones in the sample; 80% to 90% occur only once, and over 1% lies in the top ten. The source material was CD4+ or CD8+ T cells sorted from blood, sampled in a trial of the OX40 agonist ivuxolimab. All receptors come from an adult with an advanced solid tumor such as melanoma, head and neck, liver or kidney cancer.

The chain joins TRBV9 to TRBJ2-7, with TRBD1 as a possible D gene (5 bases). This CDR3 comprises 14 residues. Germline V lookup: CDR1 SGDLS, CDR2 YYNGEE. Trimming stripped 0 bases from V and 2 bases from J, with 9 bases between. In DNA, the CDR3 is TGTGCCAGCAGCGTAGGGAGCAGGGCCTACGAGCAGTACTTC. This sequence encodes CASSVGSRAYEQYF.

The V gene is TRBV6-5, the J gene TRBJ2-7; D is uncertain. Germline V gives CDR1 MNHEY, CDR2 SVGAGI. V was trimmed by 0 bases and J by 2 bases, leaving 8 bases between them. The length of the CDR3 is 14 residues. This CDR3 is CASSYSSQAYEQYF. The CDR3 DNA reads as TGTGCCAGCAGTTACTCCTCGCAGGCCTACGAGCAGTACTTC.

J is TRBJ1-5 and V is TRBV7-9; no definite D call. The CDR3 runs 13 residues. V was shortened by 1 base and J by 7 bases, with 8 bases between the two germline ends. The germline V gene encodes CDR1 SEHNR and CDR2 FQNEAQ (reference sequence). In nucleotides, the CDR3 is TGTGCCAGCAGCTTAGACCTAGGGCAGCCCCAGCATTTT. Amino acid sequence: CASSLDLGQPQHF. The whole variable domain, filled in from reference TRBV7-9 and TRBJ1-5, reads DTGVSQNPRHKITKRGQNVTFRCDPISEHNRLYWYRQTLGQGPEFLTYFQNEAQLEKSRLLSDRFSAERPKGSFSTLEIQRTEQGDSAMYLCASSLDLGQPQHFGDGTRLSIL.

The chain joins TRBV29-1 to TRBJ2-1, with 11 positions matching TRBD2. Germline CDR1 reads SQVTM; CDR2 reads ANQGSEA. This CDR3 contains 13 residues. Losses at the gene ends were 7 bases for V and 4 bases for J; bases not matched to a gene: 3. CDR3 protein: CSGGTSGYNEQFF. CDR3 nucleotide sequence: TGCAGCGGCGGGACTAGCGGTTACAATGAGCAGTTCTTC.

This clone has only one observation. CDR3 in amino acids: CASSKVALDNNDSNQPQHF. The CDR3 coding sequence is TGTGCCAGCAGCAAAGTTGCCCTAGACAACAACGATAGCAATCAGCCCCAGCATTTT. This sequence joins TRBV21-1 and TRBJ1-5. TRBV21-1 is shown as a pseudogene. The CDR3 length is 19 residues.

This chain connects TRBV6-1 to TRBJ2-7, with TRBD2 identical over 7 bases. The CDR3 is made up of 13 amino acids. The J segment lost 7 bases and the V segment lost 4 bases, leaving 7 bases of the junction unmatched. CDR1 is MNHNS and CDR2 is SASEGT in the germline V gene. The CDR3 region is CASSGGSGGEQYF. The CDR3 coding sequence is TGTGCCAGCAGTGGGGGGTCGGGAGGAGAGCAGTACTTC.

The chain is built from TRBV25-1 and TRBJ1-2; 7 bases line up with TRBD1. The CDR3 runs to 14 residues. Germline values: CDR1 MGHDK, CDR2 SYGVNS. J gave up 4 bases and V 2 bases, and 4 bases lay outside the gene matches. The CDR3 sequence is CASSEAGQTYGYTF. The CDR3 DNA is TGTGCCAGCAGTGAAGCGGGACAGACCTATGGCTACACCTTC.

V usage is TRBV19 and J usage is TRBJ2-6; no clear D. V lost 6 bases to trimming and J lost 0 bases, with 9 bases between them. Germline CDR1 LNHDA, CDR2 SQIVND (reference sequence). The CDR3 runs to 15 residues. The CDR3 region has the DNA TGTGCCAGTAGCCTTCCGAACTCTGGGGCCAACGTCCTGACTTTC. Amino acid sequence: CASSLPNSGANVLTF.

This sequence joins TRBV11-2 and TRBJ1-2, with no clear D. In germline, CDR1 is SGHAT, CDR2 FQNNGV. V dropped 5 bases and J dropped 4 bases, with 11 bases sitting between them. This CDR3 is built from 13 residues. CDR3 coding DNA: TGTGCCAGCAGCCAGGATCTCGGCTATGGCTACACCTTC. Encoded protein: CASSQDLGYGYTF.

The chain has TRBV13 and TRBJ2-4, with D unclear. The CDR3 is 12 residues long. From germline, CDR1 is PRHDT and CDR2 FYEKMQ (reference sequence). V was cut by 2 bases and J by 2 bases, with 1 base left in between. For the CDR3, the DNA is TGTGCCAGCAGCTTATCCAAAAACATTCAGTACTTC. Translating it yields CASSLSKNIQYF.

CDR3 protein: CASSDGTAREQYF. The CDR3 DNA is TGTGCCAGCTCAGACGGGACGGCCCGCGAGCAGTACTTC. The V and J genes are TRBV18 and TRBJ2-7, with D perhaps given as TRBD1 or TRBD2 (5 bases each). The CDR3 extends over 13 amino acids. Germline V CDR1 and CDR2: KGHSH, LQKENI. Trimming removed 5 bases from V and 6 bases from J, with 14 bases in between.

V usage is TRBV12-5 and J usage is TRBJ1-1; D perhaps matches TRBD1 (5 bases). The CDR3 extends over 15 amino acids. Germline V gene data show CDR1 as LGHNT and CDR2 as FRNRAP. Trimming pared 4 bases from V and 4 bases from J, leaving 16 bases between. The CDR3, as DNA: TGTGCTAGTGGTTCACGGACATCCTTGGGCACTGAAGCTTTCTTT. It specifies CASGSRTSLGTEAFF.

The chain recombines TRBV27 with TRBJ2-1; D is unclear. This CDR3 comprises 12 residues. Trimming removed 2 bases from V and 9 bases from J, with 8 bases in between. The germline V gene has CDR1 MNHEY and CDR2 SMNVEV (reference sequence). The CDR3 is CASSLPVGEQFF. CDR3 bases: TGTGCCAGCAGTTTACCCGTGGGTGAGCAGTTCTTC.

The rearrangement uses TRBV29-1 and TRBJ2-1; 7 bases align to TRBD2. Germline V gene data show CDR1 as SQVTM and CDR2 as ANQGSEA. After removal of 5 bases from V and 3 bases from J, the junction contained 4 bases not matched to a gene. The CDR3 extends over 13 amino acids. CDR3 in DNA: TGCAGCGTTTTCTCTAGCGGCTACAATGAGCAGTTCTTC. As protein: CSVFSSGYNEQFF.

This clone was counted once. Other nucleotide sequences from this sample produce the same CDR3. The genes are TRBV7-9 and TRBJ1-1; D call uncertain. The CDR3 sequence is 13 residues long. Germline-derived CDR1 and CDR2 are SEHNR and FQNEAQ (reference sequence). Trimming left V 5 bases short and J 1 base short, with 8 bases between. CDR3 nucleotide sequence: TGTGCCAGCAGCGTTCGACAGAACACTGAAGCTTTCTTT. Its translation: CASSVRQNTEAFF. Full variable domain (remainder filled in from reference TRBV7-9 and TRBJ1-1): DTGVSQNPRHKITKRGQNVTFRCDPISEHNRLYWYRQTLGQGPEFLTYFQNEAQLEKSRLLSDRFSAERPKGSFSTLEIQRTEQGDSAMYLCASSVRQNTEAFFGQGTRLTVV.

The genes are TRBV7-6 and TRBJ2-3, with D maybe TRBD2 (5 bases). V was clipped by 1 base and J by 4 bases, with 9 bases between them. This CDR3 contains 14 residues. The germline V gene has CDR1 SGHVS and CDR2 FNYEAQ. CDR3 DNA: TGTGCCAGCAGCTTAGGAGGGAGTTCAGATACGCAGTATTTT. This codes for CASSLGGSSDTQYF. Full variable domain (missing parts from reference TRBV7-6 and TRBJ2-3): GAGVSQSPRYKVTKRGQDVALRCDPISGHVSLYWYRQALGQGPEFLTYFNYEAQQDKSGLPNDRFSAERPEGSISTLTIQRTEQRDSAMYRCASSLGGSSDTQYFGPGTRLTVL.